These T cell receptor beta chains were read from a single sample in a study of CD8+ T cells in alopecia areata. Using immunoSEQ multiplex PCR, the repertoire was profiled, and TCRdb retains in-frame clones only, with some absent. Found here are fewer than 250,000 clones, less than 65% of them singletons; the top ten hold around 4.2%. The starting material was CD4+ T cells sorted from blood, obtained at week 4, from a patient treated with tofacitinib. The source of these receptors is a human donor with alopecia areata. CDR3s include the opening cysteine and the closing phenylalanine or tryptophan. D genes are given only for firm matches. The listing skips clone size in some rows; elsewhere it reads once, few, many or a size class.

j_call | clone_size | d_call | v_call | cdr3_aa | cdr3_nt
TRBJ2-5 | few | . | TRBV7-2 | CASSLLYGSQETQYF | TGTGCCAGCAGCTTATTATACGGGTCGCAAGAGACCCAGTACTTC
TRBJ1-2 | . | . | TRBV7-2 | CASSFSRGRTGEGYTF | TGTGCCAGCAGCTTCTCCCGGGGCAGAACCGGGGAAGGCTACACCTTC
TRBJ2-5 | . | TRBD2 | TRBV29-1 | CSVEGLAGETQYF | TGCAGCGTTGAAGGACTAGCGGGGGAGACCCAGTACTTC
TRBJ2-5 | . | TRBD1 | TRBV30 | CAWTGGETQYF | TGTGCCTGGACAGGGGGAGAGACCCAGTACTTC
TRBJ2-3 | . | . | TRBV29-1 | CSVEGGYTDTQYF | TGCAGCGTTGAGGGCGGATACACAGATACGCAGTATTTT
TRBJ1-6 | . | . | TRBV27 | CASSPRALMSNSPLHF | TGTGCCAGCAGCCCCCGGGCATTAATGAGCAATTCACCCCTCCACTTT
TRBJ1-1 | . | . | TRBV29-1 | CSVGRPFGEAFF | TGCAGCGTTGGAAGGCCGTTCGGGGAAGCTTTCTTT
TRBJ1-1 | few | . | TRBV5-4 | CASSGDGAMNTEAFF | TGTGCCAGCAGCGGGGACGGCGCCATGAACACTGAAGCTTTCTTT
TRBJ1-4 | . | . | TRBV2 | CASSAGTLGEKLFF | TGTGCCAGCAGTGCGGGGACCCTAGGGGAAAAACTGTTTTTT
TRBJ1-6 | once | . | TRBV7-6 | CASSLDQGQNSPLHF | TGTGCCAGCAGCTTAGATCAGGGGCAGAATTCACCCCTCCACTTT
TRBJ2-1 | once | . | TRBV29-1 | CSVVGGRYNEQFF | TGCAGCGTTGTGGGGGGGCGCTACAATGAGCAGTTCTTC
TRBJ2-1 | . | . | TRBV29-1 | CSVEGWGSSYNEQFF | TGCAGCGTTGAAGGGTGGGGGAGCTCCTACAATGAGCAGTTCTTC
TRBJ1-1 | . | . | TRBV5-1 | CASSLGGVNTEAFF | TGCGCCAGCAGCTTGGGCGGGGTGAACACTGAAGCTTTCTTT
TRBJ1-1 | . | . | TRBV6-6 | CASSYRQMAEAFF | TGTGCCAGCAGTTACAGGCAGATGGCTGAAGCTTTCTTT
TRBJ1-4 | few | TRBD1 | TRBV29-1 | CSVEQGAEEKLFF | TGCAGCGTGGAACAGGGGGCGGAGGAAAAACTGTTTTTT
TRBJ1-6 | . | TRBD1 | TRBV6-5 | CASKGEGAGNSPLHF | TGTGCCAGCAAGGGTGAGGGGGCTGGTAATTCACCCCTCCACTTT
TRBJ1-1 | . | . | TRBV7-2 | CASSSNMNTEAFF | TGTGCCAGCAGCTCAAATATGAACACTGAAGCTTTCTTT
TRBJ2-7 | . | . | TRBV5-6 | CASSRRRGREQYF | TGTGCCAGCAGCCGGAGACGGGGCCGCGAGCAGTACTTC
TRBJ2-5 | . | . | TRBV5-1 | CASSPGEVTQYF | TGCGCCAGCAGCCCGGGGGAGGTGACCCAGTACTTC
TRBJ2-7 | . | TRBD2 | TRBV5-1 | CASSLEGGFYEQYF | TGCGCCAGCAGCTTGGAGGGAGGGTTCTACGAGCAGTACTTC
TRBJ1-2 | . | . | TRBV29-1 | CSSREQGKFYGYTF | TGCAGCTCAAGGGAACAGGGAAAGTTTTATGGCTACACCTTC
TRBJ1-1 | once | . | TRBV6-4 | CASRVKQGTNTEAFF | TGTGCCAGCAGGGTTAAACAGGGTACGAACACTGAAGCTTTCTTT
TRBJ2-1 | . | . | TRBV29-1 | CSVQTVHRNNEQFF | TGCAGCGTCCAGACAGTTCACCGCAACAATGAGCAGTTCTTC
TRBJ2-2 | . | . | TRBV7-2 | CASSLAPRGVAGELFF | TGTGCCAGCAGCTTAGCGCCTCGGGGCGTGGCCGGGGAGCTGTTTTTT
TRBJ1-5 | once | . | TRBV19 | CASTNGLYSNQPQHF | TGTGCCAGTACCAACGGTCTTTATAGCAATCAGCCCCAGCATTTT
TRBJ1-2 | few | TRBD1 | TRBV7-8 | CASSSRDSSYGYTF | TGTGCCAGCAGCTCCCGGGACAGTTCCTATGGCTACACCTTC
TRBJ2-2 | . | . | TRBV30 | CAWSSGELFF | TGTGCCTGGAGTTCAGGGGAGCTGTTTTTT
TRBJ2-5 | . | . | TRBV4-2 | CASSQDRDGGCYF | TGTGCCAGCAGCCAAGATCGTGACGGGGGTTGTTACTTC
TRBJ2-5 | once | . | TRBV6-5 | CASSPTWAGPETQYF | TGTGCCAGCAGCCCCACATGGGCAGGACCAGAGACCCAGTACTTC
TRBJ1-2 | . | TRBD1 | TRBV18 | CASSGQGDGYTF | TGTGCCAGCTCAGGACAGGGTGATGGCTACACCTTC
TRBJ1-2 | . | . | TRBV5-1 | CASRLNYGTAYGYTF | TGCGCCAGCAGATTAAACTATGGGACCGCGTATGGCTACACCTTC
TRBJ2-7 | . | . | TRBV29-1 | CSANRDTNHEQYF | TGCAGCGCTAACCGGGACACAAACCACGAGCAGTACTTC
TRBJ1-1 | . | TRBD1 | TRBV29-1 | CSVEADRGTEAFF | TGCAGCGTTGAAGCCGACAGGGGTACTGAAGCTTTCTTT
TRBJ1-4 | . | . | TRBV7-9 | CASSLGAVLEEKLFF | TGTGCCAGCAGCTTAGGTGCAGTGCTTGAGGAAAAACTGTTTTTT
TRBJ1-1 | few | TRBD1 | TRBV5-1 | CASSWGDRKATEAFF | TGCGCCAGCAGCTGGGGGGACAGGAAAGCCACTGAAGCTTTCTTT
TRBJ2-3 | . | TRBD1 | TRBV29-1 | CSVEWDSTDMQYF | TGCAGCGTTGAATGGGACAGCACAGATATGCAGTATTTT
TRBJ1-6 | . | . | TRBV2 | CASSSRVGNSPLHF | TGTGCCAGCAGTTCCCGGGTTGGTAATTCACCCCTCCACTTT